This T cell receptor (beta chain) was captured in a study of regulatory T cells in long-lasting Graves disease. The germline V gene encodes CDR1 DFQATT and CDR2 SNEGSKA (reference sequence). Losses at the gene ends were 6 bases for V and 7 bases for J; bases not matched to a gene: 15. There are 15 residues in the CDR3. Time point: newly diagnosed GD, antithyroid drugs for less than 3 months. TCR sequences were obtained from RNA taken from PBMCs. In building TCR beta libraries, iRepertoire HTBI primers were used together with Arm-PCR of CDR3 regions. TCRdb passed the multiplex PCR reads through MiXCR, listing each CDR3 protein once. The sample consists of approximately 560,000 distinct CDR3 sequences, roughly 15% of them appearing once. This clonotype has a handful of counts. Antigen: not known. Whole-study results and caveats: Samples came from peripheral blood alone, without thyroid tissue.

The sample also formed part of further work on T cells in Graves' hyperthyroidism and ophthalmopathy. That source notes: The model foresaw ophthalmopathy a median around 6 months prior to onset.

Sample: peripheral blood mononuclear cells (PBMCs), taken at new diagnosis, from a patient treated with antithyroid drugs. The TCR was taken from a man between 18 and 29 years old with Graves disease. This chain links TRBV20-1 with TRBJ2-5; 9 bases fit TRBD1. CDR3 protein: CSARPRDRVSGTQYF. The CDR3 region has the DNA TGCAGTGCCCGCCCCAGGGACAGGGTTTCGGGGACCCAGTACTTC.